Listed below are T cell receptor beta chains from one sample, sequenced in a study of fetal regulatory T cell absence and autoimmunity. Libraries were prepared by immunoSEQ multiplex PCR; TCRdb keeps only in-frame clonotypes and omits some of them. This table holds about 95,000 clones, about two thirds found once. The source material was pancreas tissue. The receptors here all came from a male donor with IPEX syndrome. The CDR3 runs from the conserved cysteine through the conserved F or W. D genes are given only for firm matches. Size is stated for part of the rows, as once, few or many counts, or as a class when the clone is expanded.

>NA|TRBJ1-1|NA|TRBV10-1
TGCGCCAGCATTAAGCCAGGGGCGCTGGGAGCTTTCTTT
CASIKPGALGAFF
>NA|TRBJ1-2|TRBD1|TRBV2
TGTGCCAGCAGTATTAGCCGGGACAGCTTTAACTATGGCTACACCTTC
CASSISRDSFNYGYTF
>few|TRBJ1-6|TRBD1|TRBV4-1
TGCGCCAGCAGCCCCGGGACAGGGTGGTCACCCCTCCACTTT
CASSPGTGWSPLHF
>NA|TRBJ2-7|NA|TRBV5-1
TGCGCCAGCAGCTCCGGGACACCTTACGAGCAGTACTTC
CASSSGTPYEQYF
>NA|TRBJ1-4|TRBD1|TRBV27
TGTGCCAGCAGTTTACAGGGGGCAACTAATGAAAAACTGTTTTTT
CASSLQGATNEKLFF
>NA|TRBJ2-3|NA|TRBV19
TGTGCCAGTAGTACCGGAGGAACAGATACGCAGTATTTT
CASSTGGTDTQYF
>NA|TRBJ1-2|TRBD1|TRBV7-9
TGTGCCAGCAGCCCCCGGGACAGGGGGCACGGTGGCTACACCTTC
CASSPRDRGHGGYTF
>NA|TRBJ2-1|NA|TRBV19
TGTGCCAGTAGTATGGGGGGCTCCAATGAGCAGTTCTTC
CASSMGGSNEQFF
>NA|TRBJ1-2|NA|TRBV11-2
TGTGCCAGCAGCTTAGATCTATATGGCTACACCTTC
CASSLDLYGYTF
>few|TRBJ2-7|TRBD2|TRBV6-6
TGTGCCAGCAGATACCGACTAGCGGGGTTGTACTACGAGCAGTACTTC
CASRYRLAGLYYEQYF
>NA|TRBJ1-4|NA|TRBV4-3
TGCGCCAGCAGCCGTGAGGACACCTTAAATGAAAAACTGTTTTTT
CASSREDTLNEKLFF
>few|TRBJ1-1|NA|TRBV19
TGTGCCAGTAGTCTTAACTTTGAAGCTTTCTTT
CASSLNFEAFF
>NA|TRBJ2-7|TRBD1|TRBV6-1
TGTGCCAGCAGTGAACAGGGGACAGGGAACTACGAGCAGTACTTC
CASSEQGTGNYEQYF
>NA|TRBJ1-6|NA|TRBV7-9
TGTGCCAGCAGCTCGGGGGATAGCTATAATTCACCCCTCCACTTT
CASSSGDSYNSPLHF
>NA|TRBJ1-4|NA|TRBV2
TGTGCCAGCGGTTGGCCCAATGAAAAACTGTTTTTT
CASGWPNEKLFF
>NA|TRBJ2-5|NA|TRBV7-2
TGTGCCAGCAGCTTCGATCCTGTGTATCCAGAGACCCAGTACTTC
CASSFDPVYPETQYF
>NA|TRBJ1-4|NA|TRBV20-1
TGCAGTGCTAGCAATAATGAAAAACTGTTTTTT
CSASNNEKLFF
>NA|TRBJ2-7|NA|TRBV7-2
TGTGCCAGCAGTTTAGTCCACGAGCAGTACTTC
CASSLVHEQYF
>NA|TRBJ2-3|NA|TRBV4-1
TGCGCCAGCAGCCAAGCGGGGAGGGGGGTACAGTATTTT
CASSQAGRGVQYF
>NA|TRBJ1-5|NA|TRBV7-9
TGTGCCAGCAGCTTAGCAGGCAGGAACGAAGGTCAGCCCCAGCATTTT
CASSLAGRNEGQPQHF
>NA|TRBJ2-5|NA|TRBV5-1
TGCGCCAGCAGCGCCTCCAGAGAGACCCAGTACTTC
CASSASRETQYF
>NA|TRBJ1-2|NA|TRBV6-1
TGTGCCAGCAGTGAATGGGCAGCCCGGAACTATGGCTACACCTTC
CASSEWAARNYGYTF
>few|TRBJ2-1|NA|TRBV19
TGTGCCAGTATCACCAACCCCGGGACAAACAATGAGCAGTTCTTC
CASITNPGTNNEQFF
>few|TRBJ2-7|TRBD2|TRBV4-1
TGCGCCAGCAGCCAAGAGACAGAGCGGGAGGCCTACGAGCAGTACTTC
CASSQETEREAYEQYF
>NA|TRBJ2-5|NA|TRBV5-1
TGCGCCAGCAGCTTGGCCGAGGGGGGCGAGACCCAGTACTTC
CASSLAEGGETQYF
>NA|TRBJ2-3|TRBD2|TRBV12-5
TGTGCTAGTGGTTCCGCGGGACTAGCGATGAGCACAGATACGCAGTATTTT
CASGSAGLAMSTDTQYF
>NA|TRBJ1-1|NA|TRBV29-1
TGCAGCTCGACAAGGAACACTGAAGCTTTCTTT
CSSTRNTEAFF
>NA|TRBJ1-5|TRBD1|TRBV9
TGTGCCAGCAGCGCGGGACAGAGCAATCAGCCCCAGCATTTT
CASSAGQSNQPQHF
>NA|TRBJ2-2|NA|TRBV5-1
TGCGCCAGCAGCCGTAACAGGGTCCCGAACACCGGGGAGCTGTTTTTT
CASSRNRVPNTGELFF
>NA|TRBJ2-7|NA|TRBV21-1
TGTGCCAGCAGCAAAGTGAGACTAGCGAGCCCCTCCTACGAGCAGTACTTC
CASSKVRLASPSYEQYF
>NA|TRBJ1-1|NA|TRBV10-3
TGTGCCATCAGTGAACCCCTACAGTCCCAAGGGCGCACTGAAGCTTTCTTT
CAISEPLQSQGRTEAFF
>few|TRBJ1-2|NA|TRBV19
TGTGCCAGTAGGCCCAATTCAGGGAAACTTAACTATGGCTACACCTTC
CASRPNSGKLNYGYTF
>NA|TRBJ1-5|NA|TRBV7-8
TGTGCCAGCAGCCCTCTAGGCCAGCCCCAGCATTTT
CASSPLGQPQHF
>NA|TRBJ2-2|NA|TRBV11-3
TGTGCCAGCAGCCCTAACACCGGGGAGCTGTTTTTT
CASSPNTGELFF
>NA|TRBJ2-5|NA|TRBV10-3
TGTGCCACCCAGCCTAGCGACCAAGAGACCCAGTACTTC
CATQPSDQETQYF
>NA|TRBJ2-3|TRBD2|TRBV18
TGTGCCAGCTCACCGGTAGCGGGGGGGCCCGTAGATACGCAGTATTTT
CASSPVAGGPVDTQYF
>few|TRBJ1-2|NA|TRBV11-2
TGTGCCAGCAGCTTAGTCGGGCGTAATGGCTACACCTTC
CASSLVGRNGYTF
>NA|TRBJ2-2|TRBD2|TRBV2
TGTGCCAGCGGGAGGCGGAGGTCCGGCGGGGGCGGGGAGCTGTTTTTT
CASGRRRSGGGGELFF
>NA|TRBJ1-5|NA|TRBV7-6
TGTGCCAGCAGCTTAGCTGGAGTAAACGATAGCAATCAGCCCCAGCATTTT
CASSLAGVNDSNQPQHF
>NA|TRBJ2-1|NA|TRBV30
TGTGCCTGGAGTGTACTTGACCATGAGCAGTTCTTC
CAWSVLDHEQFF
>NA|TRBJ1-1|NA|TRBV6-1
TGTGCCAGCAGTGTGACCCAGGGCACTGAAGCTTTCTTT
CASSVTQGTEAFF
>NA|TRBJ2-1|NA|TRBV4-2
TGTGCCAGCAGCCGACGCCGGGGCTCCTACAATGAGCAGTTCTTC
CASSRRRGSYNEQFF
>NA|TRBJ1-2|TRBD1|TRBV25-1
TGTGCCAGCAGTGCCCCGGGACAGGGGGTATATGGCTACACCTTC
CASSAPGQGVYGYTF
>few|TRBJ1-1|TRBD1|TRBV4-1
TGCGCCAGCAGCCAAGTCAACAGGGGAAACACTGAAGCTTTCTTT
CASSQVNRGNTEAFF